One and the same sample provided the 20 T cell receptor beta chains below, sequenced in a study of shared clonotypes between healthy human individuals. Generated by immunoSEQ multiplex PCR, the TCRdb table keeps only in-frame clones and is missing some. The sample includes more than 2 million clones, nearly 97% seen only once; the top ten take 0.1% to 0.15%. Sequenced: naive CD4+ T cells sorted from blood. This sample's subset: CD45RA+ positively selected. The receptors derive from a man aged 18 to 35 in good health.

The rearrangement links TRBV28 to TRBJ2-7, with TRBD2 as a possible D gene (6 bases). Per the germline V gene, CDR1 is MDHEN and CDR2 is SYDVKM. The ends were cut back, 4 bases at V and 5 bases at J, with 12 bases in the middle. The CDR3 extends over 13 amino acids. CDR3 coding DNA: TGTGCCAGCAGTTCGGGGGAAGGGCACGAGCAGTACTTC. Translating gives CASSSGEGHEQYF.

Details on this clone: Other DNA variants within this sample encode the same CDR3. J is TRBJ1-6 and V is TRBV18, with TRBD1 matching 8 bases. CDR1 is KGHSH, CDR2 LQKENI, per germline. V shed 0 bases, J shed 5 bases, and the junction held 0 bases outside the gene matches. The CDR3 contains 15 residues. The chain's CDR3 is CASSPPTGDNSPLHF. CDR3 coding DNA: TGTGCCAGCTCACCACCGACAGGGGATAATTCACCCCTCCACTTT.

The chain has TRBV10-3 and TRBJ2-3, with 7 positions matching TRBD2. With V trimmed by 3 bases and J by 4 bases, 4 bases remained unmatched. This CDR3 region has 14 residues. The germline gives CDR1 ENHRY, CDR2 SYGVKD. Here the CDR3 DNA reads TGTGCCATCAGTGATTCTGCGGGAGCAGATACGCAGTATTTT. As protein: CAISDSAGADTQYF.

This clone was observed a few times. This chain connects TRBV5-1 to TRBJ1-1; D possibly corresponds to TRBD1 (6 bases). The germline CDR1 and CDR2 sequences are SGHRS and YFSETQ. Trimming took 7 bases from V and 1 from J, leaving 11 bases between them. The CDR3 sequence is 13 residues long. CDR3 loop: CASSDSANTEAFF. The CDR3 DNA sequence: TGCGCCAGCTCGGACAGTGCGAACACTGAAGCTTTCTTT.

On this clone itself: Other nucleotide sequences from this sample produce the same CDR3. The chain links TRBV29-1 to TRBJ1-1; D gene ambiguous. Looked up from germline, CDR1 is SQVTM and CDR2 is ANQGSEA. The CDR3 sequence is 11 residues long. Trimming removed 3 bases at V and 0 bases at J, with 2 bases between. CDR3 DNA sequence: TGCAGCGTTGAGTTGAACACTGAAGCTTTCTTT. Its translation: CSVELNTEAFF.

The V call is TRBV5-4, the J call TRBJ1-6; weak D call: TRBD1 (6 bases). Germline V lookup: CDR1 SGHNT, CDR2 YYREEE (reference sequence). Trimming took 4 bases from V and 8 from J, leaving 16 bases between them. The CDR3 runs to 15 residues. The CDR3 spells CASSRGTPWDSPLHF. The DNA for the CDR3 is TGTGCCAGCAGCAGAGGGACACCGTGGGATTCACCCCTCCACTTT.

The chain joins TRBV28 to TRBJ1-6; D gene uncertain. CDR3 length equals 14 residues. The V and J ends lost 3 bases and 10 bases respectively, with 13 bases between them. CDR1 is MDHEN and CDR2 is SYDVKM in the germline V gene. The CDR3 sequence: CASSFPRRSSPLHF. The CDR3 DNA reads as TGTGCCAGCAGTTTCCCTAGGAGGAGCTCACCCCTCCACTTT.

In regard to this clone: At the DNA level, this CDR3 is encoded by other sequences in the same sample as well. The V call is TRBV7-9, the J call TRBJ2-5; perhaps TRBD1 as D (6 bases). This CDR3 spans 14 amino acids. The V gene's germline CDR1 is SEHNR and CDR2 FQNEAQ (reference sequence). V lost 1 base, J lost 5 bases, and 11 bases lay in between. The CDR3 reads CASSLGQGKETQYF. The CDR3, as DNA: TGTGCCAGCAGCTTAGGTCAGGGGAAGGAGACCCAGTACTTC.

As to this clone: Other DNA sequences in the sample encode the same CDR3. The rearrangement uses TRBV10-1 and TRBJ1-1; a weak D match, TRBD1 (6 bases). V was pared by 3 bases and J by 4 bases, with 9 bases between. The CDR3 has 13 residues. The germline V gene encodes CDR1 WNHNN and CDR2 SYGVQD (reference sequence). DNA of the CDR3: TGCGCCAGCAGTGAACAGGGCAGCACTGAAGCTTTCTTT. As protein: CASSEQGSTEAFF.

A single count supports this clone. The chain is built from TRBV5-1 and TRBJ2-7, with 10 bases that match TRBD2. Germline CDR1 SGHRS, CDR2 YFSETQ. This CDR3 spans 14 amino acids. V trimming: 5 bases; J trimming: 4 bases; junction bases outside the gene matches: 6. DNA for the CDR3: TGCGCCAGCAGGGACTCTAGCGGGAGTTACGAGCAGTACTTC. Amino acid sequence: CASRDSSGSYEQYF. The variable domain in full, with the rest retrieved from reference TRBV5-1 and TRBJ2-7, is KAGVTQTPRYLIKTRGQQVTLSCSPISGHRSVSWYQQTPGQGLQFLFEYFSETQRNKGNFPGRFSGRQFSNSRSEMNVSTLELGDSALYLCASRDSSGSYEQYFGPGTRLTVT.

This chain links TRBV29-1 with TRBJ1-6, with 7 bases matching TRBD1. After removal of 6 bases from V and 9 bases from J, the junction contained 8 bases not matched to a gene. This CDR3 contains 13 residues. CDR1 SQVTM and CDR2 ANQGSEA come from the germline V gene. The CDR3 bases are TGCAGCGTGACCTGGGACAGAGGTTCACCCCTCCACTTT. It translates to CSVTWDRGSPLHF. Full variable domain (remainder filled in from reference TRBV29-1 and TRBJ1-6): SAVISQKPSRDICQRGTSLTIQCQVDSQVTMMFWYRQQPGQSLTLIATANQGSEATYESGFVIDKFPISRPNLTFSTLTVSNMSPEDSSIYLCSVTWDRGSPLHFGNGTRLTVT.

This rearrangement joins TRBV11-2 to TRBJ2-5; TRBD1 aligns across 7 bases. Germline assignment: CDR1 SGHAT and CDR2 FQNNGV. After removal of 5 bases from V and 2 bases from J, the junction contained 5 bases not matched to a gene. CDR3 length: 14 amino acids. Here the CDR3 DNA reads TGTGCCAGCAGCCCACAGGGGCGGCAAGAGACCCAGTACTTC. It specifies CASSPQGRQETQYF. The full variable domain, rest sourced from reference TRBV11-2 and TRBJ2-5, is EAGVAQSPRYKIIEKRQSVAFWCNPISGHATLYWYQQILGQGPKLLIQFQNNGVVDDSQLPKDRFSAERLKGVDSTLKIQPAKLEDSAVYLCASSPQGRQETQYFGPGTRLLVL.

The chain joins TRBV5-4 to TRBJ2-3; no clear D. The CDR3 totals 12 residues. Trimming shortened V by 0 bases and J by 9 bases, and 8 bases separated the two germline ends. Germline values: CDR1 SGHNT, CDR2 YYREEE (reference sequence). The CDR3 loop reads CASSLDVYTQYF. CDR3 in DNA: TGTGCCAGCAGCTTGGACGTGTACACGCAGTATTTT.

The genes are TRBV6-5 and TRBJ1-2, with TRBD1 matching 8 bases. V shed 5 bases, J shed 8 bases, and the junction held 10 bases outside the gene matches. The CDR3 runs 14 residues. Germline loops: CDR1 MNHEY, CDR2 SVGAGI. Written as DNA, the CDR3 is TGTGCCAGCAGTCCCGGACAGGGTTGGTACGGCTACACCTTC. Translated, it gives CASSPGQGWYGYTF.

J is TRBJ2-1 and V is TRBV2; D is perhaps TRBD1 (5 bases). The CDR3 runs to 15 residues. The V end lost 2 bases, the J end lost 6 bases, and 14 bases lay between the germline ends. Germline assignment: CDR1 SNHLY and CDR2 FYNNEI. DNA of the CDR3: TGTGCCAGCAGTGAAAAGGGGATTCCTTTCAATGAGCAGTTCTTC. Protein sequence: CASSEKGIPFNEQFF.

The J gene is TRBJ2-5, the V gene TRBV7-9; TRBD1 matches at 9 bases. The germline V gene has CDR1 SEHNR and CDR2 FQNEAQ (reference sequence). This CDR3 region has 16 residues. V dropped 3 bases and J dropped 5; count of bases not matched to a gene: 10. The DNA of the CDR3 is TGTGCCAGCAGCTTTGCCGGGACAGGGCGATTTGAGACCCAGTACTTC. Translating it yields CASSFAGTGRFETQYF.

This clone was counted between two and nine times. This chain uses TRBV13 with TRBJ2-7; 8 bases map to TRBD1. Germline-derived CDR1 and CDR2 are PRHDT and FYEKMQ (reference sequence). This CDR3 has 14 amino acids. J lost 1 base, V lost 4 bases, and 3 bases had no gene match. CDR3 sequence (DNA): TGTGCCAGCAGCTCGACAGGGGAGTCCTACGAGCAGTACTTC. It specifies CASSSTGESYEQYF.

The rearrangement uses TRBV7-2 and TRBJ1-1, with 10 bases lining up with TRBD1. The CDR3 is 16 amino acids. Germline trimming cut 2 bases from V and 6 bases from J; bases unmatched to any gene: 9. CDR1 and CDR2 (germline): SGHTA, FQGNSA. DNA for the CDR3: TGTGCCAGCAGCTTAACCGACAGGGGGCGCAGGGCTGAAGCTTTCTTT. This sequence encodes CASSLTDRGRRAEAFF. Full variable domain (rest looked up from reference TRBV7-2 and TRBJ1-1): GAGVSQSPSNKVTEKGKDVELRCDPISGHTALYWYRQSLGQGLEFLIYFQGNSAPDKSGLPSDRFSAERTGGSVSTLTIQRTQQEDSAVYLCASSLTDRGRRAEAFFGQGTRLTVV.

The CDR3 nucleotides read TGTGCCAGCAGTACTCGCGCGAAAAGCTCCTACAATGAGCAGTTCTTC. As protein: CASSTRAKSSYNEQFF. This chain connects TRBV7-9 to TRBJ2-1; no definite D call. The CDR3 length is 16 residues. The germline gives CDR1 SEHNR, CDR2 FQNEAQ (reference sequence). Trimming removed 6 bases from V and 0 bases from J, with 15 bases in between. Full variable domain (outside the CDR3, taken from reference TRBV7-9 and TRBJ2-1): DTGVSQNPRHKITKRGQNVTFRCDPISEHNRLYWYRQTLGQGPEFLTYFQNEAQLEKSRLLSDRFSAERPKGSFSTLEIQRTEQGDSAMYLCASSTRAKSSYNEQFFGPGTRLTVL.

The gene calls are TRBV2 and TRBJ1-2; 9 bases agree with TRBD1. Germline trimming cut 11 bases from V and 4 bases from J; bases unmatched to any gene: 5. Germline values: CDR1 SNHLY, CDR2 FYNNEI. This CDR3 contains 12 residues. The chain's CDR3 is CAAGQGIYGYTF. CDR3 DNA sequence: TGTGCCGCAGGACAGGGGATCTATGGCTACACCTTC. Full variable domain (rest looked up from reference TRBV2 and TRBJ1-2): EPEVTQTPSHQVTQMGQEVILRCVPISNHLYFYWYRQILGQKVEFLVSFYNNEISEKSEIFDDQFSVERPDGSNFTLKIRSTKLEDSAMYFCAAGQGIYGYTFGSGTRLTVV.